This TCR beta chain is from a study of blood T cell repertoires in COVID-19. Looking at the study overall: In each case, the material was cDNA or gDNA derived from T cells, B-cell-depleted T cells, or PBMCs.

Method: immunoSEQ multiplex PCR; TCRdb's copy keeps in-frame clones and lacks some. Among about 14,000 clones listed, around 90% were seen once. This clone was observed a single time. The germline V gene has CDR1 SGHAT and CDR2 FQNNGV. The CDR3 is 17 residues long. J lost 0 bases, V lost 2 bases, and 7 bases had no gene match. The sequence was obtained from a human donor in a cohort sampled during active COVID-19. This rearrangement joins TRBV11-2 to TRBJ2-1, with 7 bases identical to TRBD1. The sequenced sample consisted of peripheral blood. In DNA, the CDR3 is TGTGCCAGCAGCTTAACAGGGGTCCCAAGCTCCTACAATGAGCAGTTCTTC. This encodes CASSLTGVPSSYNEQFF.